Listed below are T cell receptor beta chains from one sample, sequenced in a study of blood T cell repertoires in COVID-19. Assay used: immunoSEQ multiplex PCR; TCRdb lists only in-frame clones, some missing. Of roughly 380,000 clones in the sample, about 91% are singletons; the top ten hold about 1.6%. What was sequenced was peripheral blood. The receptors stem from a woman between 40 and 55 years old with COVID-19, enrolled during active disease. Both conserved end residues are part of each CDR3. A D gene is named only where the DNA matches it firmly. Expanded clones are given a class, and other clones once, few, many or no size at all.

J	V	size	D	DNA	CDR3
TRBJ1-1	TRBV19	.	.	TGTGCCAGTAGTAGGCGGGGGAACGGGAACACTGAAGCTTTCTTT	CASSRRGNGNTEAFF
TRBJ1-6	TRBV9	once	.	TGTGCCAGCAGCGTAGCTGGGCTGCCTAATTCACCCCTCCACTTT	CASSVAGLPNSPLHF
TRBJ1-1	TRBV25-1	.	.	TGTGCCAGCAGTCCCCATCCAGTGGCCACTGAAGCTTTCTTT	CASSPHPVATEAFF
TRBJ2-5	TRBV10-2	.	.	TGCGCCAGCAGTGAGGTTTCGGGGGAGACCCAGTACTTC	CASSEVSGETQYF
TRBJ1-1	TRBV3-1/TRBV3-2	.	TRBD1	TGTGCCACTGATGGACAGGGGCGATTCTTTGAAGCTTTCTTT	CATDGQGRFFEAFF
TRBJ2-1	TRBV6-6	.	TRBD2	TGTGCCAGCAGTTACTCTAGCGGGGGGGCTGAGCAGTTCTTC	CASSYSSGGAEQFF
TRBJ1-5	TRBV5-1	.	.	TGCGCCAGCAGCTCTCTCTATCAGCCCCAGCATTTT	CASSSLYQPQHF
TRBJ1-6	TRBV11-2	.	TRBD1	TGTGCCAGCAGCCCGAACCAGGGGACAGTAACACCCCTCCACTTT	CASSPNQGTVTPLHF
TRBJ2-7	TRBV12-5	.	TRBD1	TGTGCTACGGGACAGGGGAGTTACGAGCAGTACTTC	CATGQGSYEQYF
TRBJ1-5	TRBV5-1	.	TRBD1	TGCGCCAGCAGCTTTTCAGGGGGCGATCAGCCCCAGCATTTT	CASSFSGGDQPQHF
TRBJ2-5	TRBV5-1	.	TRBD2	TGCGCCAGCAGCTTGAGTTGGAGTAGCGGGGGGCGAGACGGAAAGACCCAGTACTTC	CASSLSWSSGGRDGKTQYF
TRBJ2-7	TRBV11-2	.	TRBD1	TGTGCCAGCAGCCTCGGGACAGGGGGCTTTTACGAGCAGTACTTC	CASSLGTGGFYEQYF
TRBJ2-2	TRBV30	few	TRBD1	TGTGCCTGGAGGCGTCACATGGGACAGGGGGCCGACACCGGGGAGCTGTTTTTT	CAWRRHMGQGADTGELFF
TRBJ1-4	TRBV27	.	.	TGTGCCAGCAGTTTCTCCAGTACAGCAACTAATGAAAAACTGTTTTTT	CASSFSSTATNEKLFF
TRBJ2-5	TRBV2	.	.	TGTGCCAGCAGCTTTCCCTGGGGGCAGCAAGAGACCCAGTACTTC	CASSFPWGQQETQYF
TRBJ1-2	TRBV3-1/TRBV3-2	.	TRBD1	TGTGCCAGCAGCCAAGACCCAACAGGGGTCTATGGCTACACCTTC	CASSQDPTGVYGYTF
TRBJ2-7	TRBV28	.	TRBD2	TGTGCCAGCAGTTCCAGGACTAGCGGGACCTACGAGCAGTACTTC	CASSSRTSGTYEQYF
TRBJ1-2	TRBV27	.	.	TGTGCCAGCAGTTGGAGGGAGAACTATGGCTACACCTTC	CASSWRENYGYTF
TRBJ2-1	TRBV7-2	once	.	TGTGCCAGCAGAACCGGGGGCTACAATGAGCAGTTCTTC	CASRTGGYNEQFF
TRBJ1-1	TRBV27	.	.	TGTGCCAGCAAGAGTACAGGGATGAACACTGAAGCTTTCTTT	CASKSTGMNTEAFF
TRBJ1-2	TRBV7-2	few	TRBD1	TGTGCCAGCTCGATAAGGGACAGCTCCTATGGCTACACCTTC	CASSIRDSSYGYTF
TRBJ2-5	TRBV11-2	.	TRBD1	TGTGCCAGCAGCCGCACCCTGGACAGGGGGCAGGGAGAGACCCAGTACTTC	CASSRTLDRGQGETQYF
TRBJ2-2	TRBV28	.	TRBD2	TGTGCCAGCAGTACCCCCCGTCTAGCGGGGGGGCTTGACGGGGAGCTGTTTTTT	CASSTPRLAGGLDGELFF
TRBJ1-1	TRBV19	.	.	TGTGCCAGTAGGGGCCCACAGAACACTGAAGCTTTCTTT	CASRGPQNTEAFF
TRBJ2-1	TRBV9	few	TRBD1	TGTGCCAGCAGCGTAGGGGGCTGGACAGGGAATGAGCAGTTCTTC	CASSVGGWTGNEQFF
TRBJ1-4	TRBV7-2	.	TRBD1	TGTGCCAGCAGCTTGCAGGGGGCGCAAGGGCCAATGGGAAAACTGTTTTTT	CASSLQGAQGPMGKLFF
TRBJ1-2	TRBV5-5	.	TRBD1	TGTGCCAGCAGCATCCGGGACAGGCTTAACTATGGCTACACCTTC	CASSIRDRLNYGYTF
TRBJ1-1	TRBV24-1	.	TRBD1	TGTGCCACCAGTGATCAGACAGGGATGAACACTGAAGCTTTCTTT	CATSDQTGMNTEAFF
TRBJ2-2	TRBV19	.	TRBD1	TGTGCCAGTAGCGGACAGGGCACCGGGGAGCTGTTTTTT	CASSGQGTGELFF
TRBJ2-2	TRBV18	.	.	TGTGCCAGCTCACCCGCTACCGGGGGCACCGGGGAGCTGTTTTTT	CASSPATGGTGELFF
TRBJ1-4	TRBV23-1	.	.	TGCGCCAGCAGTCAACGCAGAATACCGCTTCGTGAAAAACTGTTTTTT	CASSQRRIPLREKLFF
TRBJ2-1	TRBV6-1	.	.	TGTGCCAGCAGTGACAGGCTAGCGACAACCCTATACAATGAGCAGTTCTTC	CASSDRLATTLYNEQFF
TRBJ2-7	TRBV6-5	.	TRBD2	TGTGCCAGCCTCATGGGAGGGCCCCTCATCTACGAGCAGTACTTC	CASLMGGPLIYEQYF
TRBJ1-1	TRBV10-3	few	.	TGTGCCATCAGTGAAGGAAAGGGGAGGTTCACTGAAGCTTTCTTT	CAISEGKGRFTEAFF
TRBJ2-1	TRBV21-1	.	.	TGTGCCAGCCGCAGCCGCATCAGGTCAGCGGGGGCCACCTACAATGAGCAGTTCTTC	CASRSRIRSAGATYNEQFF
TRBJ1-3	TRBV5-8	.	TRBD1	TGTGCCAGCAGCTCGACAGGGCTGACTGGAAACACCATATATTTT	CASSSTGLTGNTIYF